The T cell receptor (beta chain) described here comes from a study of T cell repertoires in aging, cancer and after chemotherapy. Findings and limits, study-wide: Rebound thymic output was suggested by rising median generation probability during chemotherapy in each cancer cohort.

V was pared by 1 base and J by 3 bases, with 15 bases between. Germline assignment: CDR1 GTSNPN and CDR2 SVGIG (reference sequence). The length of the CDR3 is 15 residues. This clonotype was seen a single time. Its antigen is unknown. Multiplex touch-down PCR with TRB-A/B primers amplified rearranged V-D-J TRB sequences. TCRdb analysed the multiplex PCR reads with MiXCR anew, one entry per CDR3 protein. Of about 5,400 distinct CDR3 sequences detected, under 45% appear once; the ten largest clones hold roughly 48%. Amplification of TCR beta used genomic DNA extracted from peripheral blood. This rearrangement joins TRBV30 to TRBJ1-1; a possible D gene is TRBD1 (5 bases). Sequencing input: blood. This receptor was identified in a human donor in good health. The CDR3 sequence: CAWSDGAPVDTEAFF. DNA for the CDR3: TGTGCCTGGAGTGACGGGGCGCCTGTGGACACTGAAGCTTTCTTT.